This T cell receptor (beta chain) was sequenced in a study of shared clonotypes between healthy human individuals. Profiling relied on immunoSEQ multiplex PCR, and the TCRdb table lists in-frame clones only, not all of them. This sample has approximately 980,000 clones, with 76% found just once. Germline V CDR1 and CDR2: SGHRS, YFSETQ. V shed 4 bases, J shed 2 bases, and the junction held 7 bases outside the gene matches. The CDR3 spans 15 residues. This clone was counted a single time. This chain joins TRBV5-1 and TRBJ2-5; 8 bases are shared with TRBD1. This sequence originates from a man aged 18-30 years in good health. The source material was memory CD4+ T cells sorted from blood. Subset: CD45RA-negative fraction. The DNA for the CDR3 is TGCGCCAGCAGCATACAGGGGGTACAACAAGAGACCCAGTACTTC. It yields the protein CASSIQGVQQETQYF. Looking up the rest from reference TRBV5-1 and TRBJ2-5 gives the full variable domain: KAGVTQTPRYLIKTRGQQVTLSCSPISGHRSVSWYQQTPGQGLQFLFEYFSETQRNKGNFPGRFSGRQFSNSRSEMNVSTLELGDSALYLCASSIQGVQQETQYFGPGTRLLVL.